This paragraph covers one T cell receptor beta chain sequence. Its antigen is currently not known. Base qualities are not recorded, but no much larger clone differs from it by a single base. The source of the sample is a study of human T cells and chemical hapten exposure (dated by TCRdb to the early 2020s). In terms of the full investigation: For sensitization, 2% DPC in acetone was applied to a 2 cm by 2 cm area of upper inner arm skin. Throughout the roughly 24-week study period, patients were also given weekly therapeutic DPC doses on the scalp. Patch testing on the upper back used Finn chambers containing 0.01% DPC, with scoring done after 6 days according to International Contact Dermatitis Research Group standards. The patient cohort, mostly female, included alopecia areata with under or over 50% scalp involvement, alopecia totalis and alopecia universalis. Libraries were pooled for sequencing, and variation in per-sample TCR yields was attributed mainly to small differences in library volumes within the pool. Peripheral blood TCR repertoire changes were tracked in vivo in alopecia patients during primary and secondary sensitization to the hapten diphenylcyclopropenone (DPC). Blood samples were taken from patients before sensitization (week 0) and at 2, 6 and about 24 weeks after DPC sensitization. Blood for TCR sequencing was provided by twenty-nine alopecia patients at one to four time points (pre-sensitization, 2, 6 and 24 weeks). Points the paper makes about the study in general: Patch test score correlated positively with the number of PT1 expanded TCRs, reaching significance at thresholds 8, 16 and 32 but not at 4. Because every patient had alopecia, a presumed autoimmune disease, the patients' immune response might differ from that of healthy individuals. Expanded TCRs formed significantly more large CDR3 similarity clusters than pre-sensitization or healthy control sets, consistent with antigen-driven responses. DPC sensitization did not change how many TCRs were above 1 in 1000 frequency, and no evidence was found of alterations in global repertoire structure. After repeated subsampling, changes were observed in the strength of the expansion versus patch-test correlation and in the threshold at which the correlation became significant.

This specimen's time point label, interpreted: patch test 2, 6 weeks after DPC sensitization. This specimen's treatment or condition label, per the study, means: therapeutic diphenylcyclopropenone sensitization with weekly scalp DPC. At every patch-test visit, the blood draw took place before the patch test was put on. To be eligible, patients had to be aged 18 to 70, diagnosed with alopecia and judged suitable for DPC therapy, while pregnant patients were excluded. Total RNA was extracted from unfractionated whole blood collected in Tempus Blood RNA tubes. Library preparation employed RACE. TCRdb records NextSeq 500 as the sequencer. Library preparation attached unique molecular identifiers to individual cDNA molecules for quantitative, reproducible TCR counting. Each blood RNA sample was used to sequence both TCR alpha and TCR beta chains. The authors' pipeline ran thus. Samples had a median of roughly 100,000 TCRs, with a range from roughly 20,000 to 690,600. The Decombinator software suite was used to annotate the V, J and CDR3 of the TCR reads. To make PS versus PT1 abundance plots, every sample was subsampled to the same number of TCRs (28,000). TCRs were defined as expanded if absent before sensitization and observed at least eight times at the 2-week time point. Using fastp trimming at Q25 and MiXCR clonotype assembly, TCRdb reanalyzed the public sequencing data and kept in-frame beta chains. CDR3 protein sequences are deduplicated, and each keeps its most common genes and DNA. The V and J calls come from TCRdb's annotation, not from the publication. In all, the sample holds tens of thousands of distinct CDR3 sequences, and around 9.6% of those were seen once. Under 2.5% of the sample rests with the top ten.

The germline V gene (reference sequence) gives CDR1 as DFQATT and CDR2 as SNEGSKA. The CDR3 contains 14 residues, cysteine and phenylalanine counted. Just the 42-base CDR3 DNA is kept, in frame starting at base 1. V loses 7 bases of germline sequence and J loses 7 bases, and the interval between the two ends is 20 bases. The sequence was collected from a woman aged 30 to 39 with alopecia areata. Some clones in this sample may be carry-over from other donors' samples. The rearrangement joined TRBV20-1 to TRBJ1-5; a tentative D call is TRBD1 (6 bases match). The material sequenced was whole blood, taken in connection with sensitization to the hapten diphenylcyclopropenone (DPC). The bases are TGCAGTGTTATTCAGGGCAGGGGAGAACAGCCCCAGCATTTT. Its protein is CSVIQGRGEQPQHF.